These 3 T cell receptor beta chains were sequenced from one sample in a study of T cell repertoires in cytomegalovirus infection. Their antigen targets remain unknown. TCRdb itself ran the reads through MiXCR, one entry per CDR3 protein. The sample records about 480,000 distinct CDR3 sequences, 33% being singletons. The material was cultured PBMCs, obtained from culture after CMV antigen stimulation. These receptors were obtained from a human donor in good health (CMV status not recorded). Some clones in this sample may be carry-over from other donors' samples.

The chain recombines TRBV7-9 with TRBJ1-1, with 8 positions matching TRBD1. This CDR3 has 11 amino acids. Germline V CDR1 and CDR2: SEHNR, FQNEAQ (reference sequence). The CDR3 DNA sequence: TGTGCTCATACAGGGGGCACTGAAGCTTTCTTT. This translates into CAHTGGTEAFF.

CDR3 sequence reads: CASSFRGLGYEQYF. The CDR3 DNA follows: TGTGCCAGCAGTTTTAGAGGGTTAGGCTACGAGCAGTACTTC. The J gene is TRBJ2-7, the V gene TRBV28, with D maybe TRBD2 (5 bases). The V gene's germline CDR1 is MDHEN and CDR2 SYDVKM. The CDR3 covers 14 residues. With 3 bases removed from V and 3 bases from J, the gap between germline ends came to 12 bases.

This clonotype was seen a handful of times. This chain's CDR3 is CASSYAGPGWNTEAFF. As DNA, the CDR3 is TGTGCCAGCAGTTACGCCGGGCCAGGTTGGAACACTGAAGCTTTCTTT. The chain is built from TRBV6-5 and TRBJ1-1; D ambiguous. The CDR3 is 16 residues long. V lost 2 bases, J lost 1 base, and 14 bases lay in between. Germline V CDR1 and CDR2: MNHEY, SVGAGI.